The 14 T cell receptor beta chains in this list originate from one sample, sequenced in a study of shared clonotypes between healthy human individuals. Method: immunoSEQ multiplex PCR; TCRdb's copy keeps in-frame clones and lacks some. The sample lists 650,000 to 750,000 clones, 72% occurring once. The sequencing sample was made of memory CD4+ T cells sorted from blood. As to subset: CD45RA-negative fraction. The receptors shown here come from a woman aged 30 to 39 in good health.

The V call is TRBV4-1, the J call TRBJ2-1; TRBD2 is a possible D gene (6 bases). From germline, CDR1 is MGHRA and CDR2 YSYEKL. CDR3 size: 17 residues. The germline V and J ends were trimmed by 7 bases and 5 bases, with 24 bases remaining between them. The CDR3 coding sequence is TGCGCCAGCAACATAGGGTGGGGGGAGAGGTTAGACAATGAGCAGTTCTTC. Translation: CASNIGWGERLDNEQFF.

As regards this clone: The CDR3 ends on some other residue instead of the conserved phenylalanine or tryptophan, so this is likely a read error. It is unclear where the CDR3 begins or ends on the DNA, so no DNA is shown, and the CDR3 is as TCRdb lists it. V usage is TRBV7-2 and J usage is TRBJ2-7; TRBD1, as called in the table, went unchecked against the DNA. The CDR3 sequence runs 13 residues, both termini included. Looked up from germline, CDR1 is SGHTA and CDR2 is FQGNSA. This CDR3 is CASSPDRGRPLLL.

The chain uses TRBV6-6 and TRBJ1-2; 11 bases agree with TRBD1. V shed 6 bases and J 7 bases; nucleotides not matched to a gene: 4. CDR1 MNHNY and CDR2 SVGAGI come from the germline V gene (reference sequence). This CDR3 is built from 13 residues. CDR3 bases: TGTGCCAGCAGCCGGGGACAGGGGGTTGGCTACACCTTC. It yields the protein CASSRGQGVGYTF.

A few counts support this clone. The CDR3 DNA reads TGTGCCAGCAGCCAGCTTGAGGGTAGAGGGGGGAATGAGCAGTTCTTC. Translation gives CASSQLEGRGGNEQFF. V is TRBV4-2 and J is TRBJ2-1; D is perhaps TRBD1 or TRBD2 (6 bases each). The CDR3 has 16 residues. V dropped 3 bases and J dropped 7 bases, with 19 bases sitting between them. Germline values: CDR1 LGHNA, CDR2 YNFKEQ.

The chain has TRBV4-1 and TRBJ2-1; TRBD2 matches at 8 bases. The CDR3 extends over 18 amino acids. Looked up from germline, CDR1 is MGHRA and CDR2 is YSYEKL. Trimming took 1 base from V and 3 from J; bases not matched to a gene: 11. DNA of the CDR3: TGCGCCAGCAGCCAAGGTTACCGGGAGGGCCAAGGCTACAATGAGCAGTTCTTC. It codes for CASSQGYREGQGYNEQFF.

The gene calls are TRBV29-1 and TRBJ2-5; D gene uncertain. V lost 3 bases to trimming and J lost 1 base, with 9 bases between them. Germline CDR1 SQVTM, CDR2 ANQGSEA. The CDR3 spans 13 residues. The CDR3 spells CSVEVTFQETQYF. CDR3 bases: TGCAGCGTTGAGGTTACTTTCCAAGAGACCCAGTACTTC.

The chain links TRBV27 to TRBJ2-2; 9 bases match TRBD2. V shed 2 bases and J 3 bases; nucleotides not matched to a gene: 19. This CDR3 is 21 amino acids long. Per germline, CDR1 MNHEY and CDR2 SMNVEV (reference sequence). In DNA form, the CDR3 reads TGTGCCAGCAGTTTAGGGCCGTTAATAGCGGGAGTTTCGGGGGACACCGGGGAGCTGTTTTTT. Translation: CASSLGPLIAGVSGDTGELFF.

Notes on this clone: The sample carries other DNA sequences with the same CDR3. The chain combines TRBV25-1 with TRBJ2-7, with D possibly TRBD2 on 5 matching bases. Germline V gene data show CDR1 as MGHDK and CDR2 as SYGVNS. This CDR3 spans 16 amino acids. The germline V and J ends were trimmed by 4 bases and 1 base, with 17 bases remaining between them. CDR3 protein: CASSVSPSKKSYEQYF. CDR3 DNA sequence: TGTGCCAGCAGTGTGAGTCCTAGCAAGAAGTCCTACGAGCAGTACTTC.

This rearrangement joins TRBV28 to TRBJ2-7; D assignment may be TRBD1 or TRBD2 (5 bases each). Germline V gives CDR1 MDHEN, CDR2 SYDVKM. The CDR3 covers 14 residues. Trimming removed 5 bases from V and 5 bases from J, with 16 bases in between. The CDR3 region is CASSPPGRGHEQYF. DNA for the CDR3: TGTGCCAGCAGTCCACCGGGACGGGGCCACGAGCAGTACTTC.

At least ten counts were recorded for this clone. This chain links TRBV15 with TRBJ2-3, with TRBD2 identical over 7 bases. This CDR3 spans 16 amino acids. V shed 1 base, J shed 4 bases, and the junction held 8 bases outside the gene matches. The germline V gene has CDR1 LNHNV and CDR2 YYDKDF (reference sequence). CDR3 DNA: TGTGCCACCAGCAGAGGGACTGGCGGGAGAGCAGATACGCAGTATTTT. Its translation is CATSRGTGGRADTQYF.

V and J are TRBV27 and TRBJ1-1, with unresolved D. The germline gives CDR1 MNHEY, CDR2 SMNVEV (reference sequence). The CDR3 totals 11 residues. With 11 bases removed from V and 0 bases from J, the gap between germline ends came to 7 bases. In DNA, the CDR3 is TGTGCCGTTGTCATGAACACTGAAGCTTTCTTT. Encoded protein: CAVVMNTEAFF.

This clone was counted once. This chain links TRBV11-2 with TRBJ2-5, with D tentatively TRBD1 or TRBD2 (5 bases each). The germline V and J ends were trimmed by 4 bases and 0 bases, with 9 bases remaining between them. CDR3 size: 14 residues. Per germline, CDR1 SGHAT and CDR2 FQNNGV. The CDR3 DNA is TGTGCCAGCAGCTCCGGGGCAAACCAAGAGACCCAGTACTTC. Protein: CASSSGANQETQYF.

The CDR3 loop is CASSPRGDANSPLHF. CDR3 bases: TGTGCCAGCTCACCGCGGGGGGACGCCAATTCACCCCTCCACTTT. The genes are TRBV18 and TRBJ1-6, with D perhaps TRBD1 (5 bases). The ends were cut back, 3 bases at V and 7 bases at J, with 13 bases in the middle. The CDR3 runs 15 residues. Germline V lookup: CDR1 KGHSH, CDR2 LQKENI.

The chain employs TRBV4-2 and TRBJ1-3; weak D call: TRBD1 (5 bases). Trimming removed 0 bases at V and 2 bases at J, with 14 bases between. Germline V gives CDR1 LGHNA, CDR2 YNFKEQ. The CDR3 sequence is 17 residues long. The CDR3 DNA sequence: TGTGCCAGCAGCCAAGATCGCACAGGTTTGGCTGGAAACACCATATATTTT. This sequence encodes CASSQDRTGLAGNTIYF.